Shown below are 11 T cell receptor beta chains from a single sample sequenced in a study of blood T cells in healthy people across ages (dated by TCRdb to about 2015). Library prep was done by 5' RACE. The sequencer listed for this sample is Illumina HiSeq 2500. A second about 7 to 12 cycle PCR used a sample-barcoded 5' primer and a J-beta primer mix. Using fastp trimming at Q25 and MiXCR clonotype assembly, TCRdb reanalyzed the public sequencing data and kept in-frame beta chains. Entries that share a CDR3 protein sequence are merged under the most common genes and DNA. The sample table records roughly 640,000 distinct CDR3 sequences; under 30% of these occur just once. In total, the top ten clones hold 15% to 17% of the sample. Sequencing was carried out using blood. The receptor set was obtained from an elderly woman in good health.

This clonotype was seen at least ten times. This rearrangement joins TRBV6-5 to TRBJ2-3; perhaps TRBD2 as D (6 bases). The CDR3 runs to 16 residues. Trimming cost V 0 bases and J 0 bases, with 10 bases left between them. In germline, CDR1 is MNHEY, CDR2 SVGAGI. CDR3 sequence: CASSYSAGRSTDTQYF. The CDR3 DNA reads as TGTGCCAGCAGTTACTCAGCGGGTAGAAGCACAGATACGCAGTATTTT.

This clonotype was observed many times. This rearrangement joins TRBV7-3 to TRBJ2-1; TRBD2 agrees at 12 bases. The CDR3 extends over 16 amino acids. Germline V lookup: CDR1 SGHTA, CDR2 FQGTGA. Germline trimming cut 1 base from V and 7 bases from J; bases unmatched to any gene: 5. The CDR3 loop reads CASSLIGTSGLNEQFF. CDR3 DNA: TGTGCCAGCAGCTTAATCGGGACTAGCGGGTTGAATGAGCAGTTCTTC.

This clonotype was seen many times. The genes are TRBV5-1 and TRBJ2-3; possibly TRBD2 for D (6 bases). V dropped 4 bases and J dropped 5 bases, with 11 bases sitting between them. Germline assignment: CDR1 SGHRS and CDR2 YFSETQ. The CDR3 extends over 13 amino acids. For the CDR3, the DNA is TGCGCCAGCAGCGCACAGGAGGGAGATACGCAGTATTTT. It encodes CASSAQEGDTQYF.

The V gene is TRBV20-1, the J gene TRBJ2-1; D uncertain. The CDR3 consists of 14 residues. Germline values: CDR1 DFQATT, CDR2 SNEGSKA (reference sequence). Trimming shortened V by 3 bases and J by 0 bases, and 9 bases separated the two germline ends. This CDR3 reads CSARFRSSYNEQFF. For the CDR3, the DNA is TGCAGTGCTAGGTTCAGAAGCTCCTACAATGAGCAGTTCTTC.

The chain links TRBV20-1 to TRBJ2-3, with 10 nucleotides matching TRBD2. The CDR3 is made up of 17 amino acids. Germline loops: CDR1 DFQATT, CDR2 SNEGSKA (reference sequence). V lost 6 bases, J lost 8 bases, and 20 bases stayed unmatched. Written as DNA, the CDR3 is TGCAGTGCCTTGGACAAAGGGCTAGCGGGAGAGGCGGGTACGCAGTATTTT. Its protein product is CSALDKGLAGEAGTQYF.

CDR3 protein: CASSEQGASGGALRDTQYF. The CDR3 DNA reads as TGTGCCAGCAGTGAACAGGGGGCTAGCGGGGGGGCCTTACGAGATACGCAGTATTTT. The genes are TRBV2 and TRBJ2-3; 12 bases fit TRBD2. Germline V lookup: CDR1 SNHLY, CDR2 FYNNEI. V shed 2 bases, J shed 5 bases, and the junction held 14 bases outside the gene matches. The CDR3 totals 19 residues.

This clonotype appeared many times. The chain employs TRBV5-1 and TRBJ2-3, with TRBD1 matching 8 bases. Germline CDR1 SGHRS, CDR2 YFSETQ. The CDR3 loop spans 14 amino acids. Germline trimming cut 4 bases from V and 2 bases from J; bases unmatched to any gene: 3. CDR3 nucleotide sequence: TGCGCCAGCAGCCTGACAGGGGTCACAGATACGCAGTATTTT. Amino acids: CASSLTGVTDTQYF.

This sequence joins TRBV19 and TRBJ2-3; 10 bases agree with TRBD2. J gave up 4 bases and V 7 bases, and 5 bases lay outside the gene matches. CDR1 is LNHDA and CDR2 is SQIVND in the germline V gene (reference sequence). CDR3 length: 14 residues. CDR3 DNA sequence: TGTGCCAGTACCTCCCTAGCGGGAGCAGATACGCAGTATTTT. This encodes CASTSLAGADTQYF.

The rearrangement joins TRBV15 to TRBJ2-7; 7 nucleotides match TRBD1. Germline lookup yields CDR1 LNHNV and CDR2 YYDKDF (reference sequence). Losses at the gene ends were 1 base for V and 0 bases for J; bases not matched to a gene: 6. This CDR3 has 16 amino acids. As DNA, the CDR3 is TGTGCCACCAGCAGAGCTAGGGACAGTAGCTCCTACGAGCAGTACTTC. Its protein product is CATSRARDSSSYEQYF.

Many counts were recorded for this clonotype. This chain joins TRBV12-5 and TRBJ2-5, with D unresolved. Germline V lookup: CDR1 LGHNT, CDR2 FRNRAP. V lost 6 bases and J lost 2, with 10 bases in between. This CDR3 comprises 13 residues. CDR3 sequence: CASGGTEQETQYF. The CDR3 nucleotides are TGTGCTAGTGGGGGCACAGAACAAGAGACCCAGTACTTC.

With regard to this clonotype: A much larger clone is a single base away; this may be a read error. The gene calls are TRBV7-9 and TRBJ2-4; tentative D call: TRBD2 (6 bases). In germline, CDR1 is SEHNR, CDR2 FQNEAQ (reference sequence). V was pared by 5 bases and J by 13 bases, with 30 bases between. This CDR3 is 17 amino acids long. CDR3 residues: CASSQRRSRDSLNEQYF. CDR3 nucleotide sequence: TGTGCCAGCAGCCAAAGACGCTCCCGGGACTCCCTTAATGAGCAGTACTTC. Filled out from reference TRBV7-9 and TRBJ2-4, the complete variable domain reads DTGVSQNPRHKITKRGQNVTFRCDPISEHNRLYWYRQTLGQGPEFLTYFQNEAQLEKSRLLSDRFSAERPKGSFSTLEIQRTEQGDSAMYLCASSQRRSRDSLNEQYFGAGTRLSVL.